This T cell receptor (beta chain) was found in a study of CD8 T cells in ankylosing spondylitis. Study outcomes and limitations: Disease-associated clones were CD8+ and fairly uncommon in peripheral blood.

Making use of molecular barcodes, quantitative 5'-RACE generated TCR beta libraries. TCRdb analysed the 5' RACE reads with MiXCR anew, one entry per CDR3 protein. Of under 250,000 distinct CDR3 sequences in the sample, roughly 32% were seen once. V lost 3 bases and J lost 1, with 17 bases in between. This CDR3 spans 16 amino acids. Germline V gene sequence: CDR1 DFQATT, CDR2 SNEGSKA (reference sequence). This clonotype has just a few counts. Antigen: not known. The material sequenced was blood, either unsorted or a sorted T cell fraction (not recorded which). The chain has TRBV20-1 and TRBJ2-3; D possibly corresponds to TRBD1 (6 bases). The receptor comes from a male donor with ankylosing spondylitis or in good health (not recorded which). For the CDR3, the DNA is TGCAGTGCTAGCGATAACCAGGGGCGGGGCACAGATACGCAGTATTTT. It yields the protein CSASDNQGRGTDTQYF.